The present T cell receptor beta chain was sequenced within a study of cytomegalovirus exposure and HLA in healthy donors. Whole-study results and caveats: Most TCR sequences were uncommon, yet certain public TCRs appeared in many donors. Altogether, some 170 TCR beta chains were recorded as cytomegalovirus-associated.

Primers included in the PCR were 60 Vbeta and 13 Jbeta primers. Libraries were prepared by immunoSEQ multiplex PCR; TCRdb keeps only in-frame clonotypes and omits some of them. The repertoire holds over 200,000 clones, about 80% seen once, with about 0.58% in the top ten. As for this clone: The antigen remains unidentified.

The specimen was PBMCs. The sequence came from a woman aged 40 to 50 in good health and CMV-seronegative.

The DNA for the CDR3 is TGTGCCAGCAGCCCGAGGACTAGCGGGGGGGTACCCACCGGGGAGCTGTTTTTT. Residues: CASSPRTSGGVPTGELFF. The V and J genes are TRBV5-6 and TRBJ2-2; 15 bases agree with TRBD2. The ends lost 4 bases at V and 4 bases at J; junction bases unmatched: 8. Germline assignment: CDR1 SGHDT and CDR2 YYEEEE. CDR3 length: 18 residues.